This TCR beta chain was captured by sequencing in a study of control samples from healthy donors and cancer patients. The table came from immunoSEQ multiplex PCR; TCRdb's copy has only in-frame clones and leaves some out. Of about 150,000 clones listed, 90% to 95% are singletons. The V gene's germline CDR1 is MDHEN and CDR2 SYDVKM. The CDR3 is 11 amino acids. Trimming stripped 7 bases from V and 4 bases from J, with 7 bases between. As to this clone: The sample contains more than one DNA sequence encoding this CDR3.

The sequenced sample was blood. The chain uses TRBV28 and TRBJ1-2; TRBD1 might be the D (6 bases). The origin of this receptor is a man aged 40-49 years in good health. CDR3 sequence: CASKGGYGYTF. The CDR3 DNA reads TGTGCCAGCAAGGGGGGCTATGGCTACACCTTC.